Here is one T cell receptor beta chain with its context. Its antigen is still unknown. Since all of the isolated RNA was reverse transcribed, expressed TCRB transcripts were what got sequenced. Some clones are missing from TCRdb's copy, which holds only in-frame ones; the method was immunoSEQ multiplex PCR. This table has hundreds of thousands of clones, 11% to 15% appearing once. This record comes from a study of beta chain features in type 1 diabetes. Germline-derived CDR1 and CDR2 are SEHNR and FQNEAQ (reference sequence). With 2 bases removed from V and 12 bases from J, the gap between germline ends came to 8 bases. The CDR3 consists of 11 residues. Study-wide results and caveats: The question left open here concerned HLA type influencing TCRB rearrangement. Moderate but significant shortening of TCRB CDR3s was recorded in all four CD4+ subsets from Type 1 diabetes patients.

The sample taken for sequencing was naive CD4+ T cells from blood. The sequence was collected from a young man with type 1 diabetes. J is TRBJ2-1 and V is TRBV7-9; no definite D call. CDR3 coding DNA: TGTGCCAGCAGCTTAACCCCGTGGCAGTTCTTC. Its protein is CASSLTPWQFF.